A single sample gave rise to the 25 T cell receptor beta chains below, sequenced in a study of somatic mutations in cytotoxic T cells in rheumatoid arthritis. The data were produced by immunoSEQ multiplex PCR, yet TCRdb's version contains in-frame clones alone and is incomplete. The table records roughly 2,500 clones, 76% of them present only once. Sequenced: CD8+ T cells sorted from blood. These receptors originate from a woman between 35 and 50 years old with rheumatoid arthritis.

The rearrangement joins TRBV28 to TRBJ1-5; D unresolved. V was pared by 6 bases and J by 1 base, with 7 bases between. The CDR3 runs 13 residues. Per germline, CDR1 MDHEN and CDR2 SYDVKM. CDR3 amino acids: CASSAGSNQPQHF. The CDR3 DNA follows: TGTGCCAGCAGCGCAGGAAGCAATCAGCCCCAGCATTTT.

By proportion, this clone is medium-sized. The J gene is TRBJ1-2, the V gene TRBV7-9; no firm D call. Germline V gives CDR1 SEHNR, CDR2 FQNEAQ (reference sequence). V was pared by 10 bases and J by 12 bases, with 15 bases between. This CDR3 has 10 residues. The CDR3: CAIDDTPHTF. The CDR3 nucleotides are TGTGCCATCGACGACACCCCCCACACCTTC.

The chain couples TRBV7-9 to TRBJ2-7, with D perhaps matching TRBD1 (6 bases). The CDR3 runs to 13 residues. Germline V gene sequence: CDR1 SEHNR, CDR2 FQNEAQ (reference sequence). V was clipped by 4 bases and J by 2 bases, with 9 bases between them. In DNA, the CDR3 is TGTGCCAGCAGCTCCGGGACAACCTACGAGCAGTACTTC. This sequence encodes CASSSGTTYEQYF.

The gene calls are TRBV5-4 and TRBJ1-1; tentatively, D is TRBD1 (6 bases). CDR3 size: 13 residues. Trimming left V 4 bases short and J 4 bases short, with 11 bases between. Germline CDR1 SGHNT, CDR2 YYREEE (reference sequence). The CDR3 DNA reads TGTGCCAGCAGCCTAGGACAGCCCACTGAAGCTTTCTTT. This translates into CASSLGQPTEAFF.

V is TRBV2 and J is TRBJ1-1; D might be TRBD1 (5 bases). The CDR3 covers 13 residues. The germline CDR1 and CDR2 sequences are SNHLY and FYNNEI. The V and J ends lost 10 bases and 3 bases respectively, with 15 bases between them. The CDR3 bases are TGTGCCAACCCGGGGACTATGGACACTGAAGCTTTCTTT. It yields the protein CANPGTMDTEAFF.

This chain joins TRBV18 and TRBJ2-7, with D tentatively TRBD1 (6 bases). The CDR3 covers 15 residues. V was pared by 3 bases and J by 3 bases, with 15 bases between. Germline lookup yields CDR1 KGHSH and CDR2 LQKENI. In DNA, the CDR3 is TGTGCCAGCTCACCTCCCCGGGACACCCTCTACGAGCAGTACTTC. It translates to CASSPPRDTLYEQYF.

The chain has TRBV28 and TRBJ1-1; D remains unclear. The V end lost 6 bases, the J end lost 1 base, and 15 bases lay between the germline ends. The CDR3 sequence is 15 residues long. Germline V gives CDR1 MDHEN, CDR2 SYDVKM. This CDR3 reads CASSPHPRGNTEAFF. The CDR3 DNA reads as TGTGCCAGCAGCCCACACCCAAGAGGGAACACTGAAGCTTTCTTT.

This rearrangement joins TRBV27 to TRBJ2-4, with 9 positions matching TRBD2. CDR1 and CDR2 (germline): MNHEY, SMNVEV (reference sequence). This CDR3 spans 16 amino acids. Losses at the gene ends were 7 bases for V and 8 bases for J; bases not matched to a gene: 15. DNA for the CDR3: TGTGCCAGCACCGGAACCGGGACTAGCAATGGAGACATTCAGTACTTC. Its protein is CASTGTGTSNGDIQYF.

CDR3 DNA sequence: TGTGCCAGCAGTCCCCGGACAGGGAGCCTCACAGATACGCAGTATTTT. Protein product: CASSPRTGSLTDTQYF. This chain joins TRBV28 and TRBJ2-3; 8 bases are a match to TRBD1. Germline V gene lookup returns CDR1 MDHEN and CDR2 SYDVKM. The V gene end was trimmed by 5 bases and the J gene end by 2 bases; junction bases not matched to a gene: 9. The CDR3 runs to 16 residues.

The chain couples TRBV18 to TRBJ2-3; 8 bases fit TRBD1. Germline values: CDR1 KGHSH, CDR2 LQKENI. This CDR3 is built from 14 residues. Trimming removed 6 bases from V and 1 base from J; junction bases left unmatched: 3. The CDR3 here is CASSRGQGTDTQYF. The CDR3 coding sequence is TGTGCCAGCTCGCGGGGACAGGGCACAGATACGCAGTATTTT.

The V and J genes are TRBV21-1 and TRBJ1-5; TRBD1, the table's D call, was not compared with the DNA. TRBV21-1 is noted as a pseudogene. The CDR3 spans 18 residues. CDR3 sequence reads: CASSKVGDRGHGNQPQHF. In DNA form, the CDR3 reads TGTGCCAGCAGCAAAGTGGGGGACAGGGGGCATGGCAATCAGCCCCAGCATTTT.

CDR3 in DNA: TGTGCCAGCAGTATCCGGACAGGAATGAACACTGAAGCTTTCTTT. Its protein is CASSIRTGMNTEAFF. This chain uses TRBV27 with TRBJ1-1; 7 positions match TRBD1. The CDR3 contains 15 residues. Trimming cost V 5 bases and J 0 bases; bases outside gene matches: 6. In germline, CDR1 is MNHEY, CDR2 SMNVEV (reference sequence).

This chain joins TRBV27 and TRBJ2-5; 12 bases match TRBD2. The germline V gene encodes CDR1 MNHEY and CDR2 SMNVEV (reference sequence). V was clipped by 2 bases and J by 0 bases; unmatched bases: 1. This CDR3 contains 16 residues. The CDR3 DNA follows: TGTGCCAGCAGTTTAACTAGCGGGAGGAACCAAGAGACCCAGTACTTC. Protein: CASSLTSGRNQETQYF.

The V and J genes are TRBV11-1 and TRBJ2-7, with D possibly matching TRBD1 (6 bases). Trimming removed 7 bases from V and 2 bases from J, with 15 bases in between. Germline values: CDR1 SGHAT, CDR2 FQDESV (reference sequence). The CDR3 has 14 amino acids. CDR3 sequence: CASTTEGVAYEQYF. The CDR3 DNA reads as TGTGCCAGCACCACCGAGGGGGTGGCCTACGAGCAGTACTTC.

The V gene is TRBV4-1, the J gene TRBJ2-1; possible D gene TRBD2, 6 bases. CDR1 and CDR2 from the germline V gene are MGHRA and YSYEKL. Trimming took off 2 bases at V and 10 bases at J, with 6 bases between the two ends. This CDR3 has 11 residues. The CDR3 DNA reads TGCGCCAGCAGCCAACGGGAGGAGCAGTTCTTC. It is translated as CASSQREEQFF.

The sample holds a few counts of this clone. This chain links TRBV6-1 with TRBJ2-3; D possibly corresponds to TRBD2 (6 bases). V lost 10 bases and J 2 bases, leaving 16 bases between the germline ends. This CDR3 has 14 residues. Germline V gene lookup returns CDR1 MNHNS and CDR2 SASEGT. CDR3 region: CATEEGTSTDTQYF. In DNA, the CDR3 is TGTGCCACCGAGGAGGGGACCTCCACAGATACGCAGTATTTT.

By proportion, this clone is medium-sized. V gene TRBV7-6 combines with J gene TRBJ2-7; 10 nucleotides align to TRBD1. The trim removed 4 bases at V and 6 bases at J, leaving 6 bases unmatched. The CDR3 extends over 14 amino acids. Germline loops: CDR1 SGHVS, CDR2 FNYEAQ. This CDR3 reads CASSWQDRGGEQYF. CDR3 bases: TGTGCCAGCAGCTGGCAGGACAGGGGGGGCGAGCAGTACTTC.

This clone was observed a single time. The chain joins TRBV9 to TRBJ2-7, with D perhaps matching TRBD1 (6 bases). V lost 2 bases, J lost 4 bases, and 13 bases lay in between. Looked up from germline, CDR1 is SGDLS and CDR2 is YYNGEE. The CDR3 is 14 residues long. CDR3 sequence reads: CASSVGQGTYEQYF. CDR3 coding DNA: TGTGCCAGCAGCGTGGGGCAGGGGACGTACGAGCAGTACTTC.

CDR3 nucleotides: TGTGCCAGCCCTCAGGGGGCTGGCAATCAGCCCCAGCATTTT. Residues: CASPQGAGNQPQHF. The gene calls are TRBV2 and TRBJ1-5; the match to TRBD1 covers 8 bases. V gave up 8 bases and J gave up 2 bases; unmatched junction bases: 5. The CDR3 is made up of 14 amino acids. Germline values: CDR1 SNHLY, CDR2 FYNNEI.

The chain carries TRBV7-8 and TRBJ1-1; 10 bases are a match to TRBD1. The CDR3 consists of 14 residues. Germline V gene lookup returns CDR1 SGHVS and CDR2 FQNEAQ. The V and J ends lost 5 bases and 2 bases, in that order; junction bases with no gene match: 2. In nucleotides, the CDR3 is TGTGCCAGCAGCGAGACAGGGGGCAACACTGAAGCTTTCTTT. As protein: CASSETGGNTEAFF. The variable domain in full, with the rest retrieved from reference TRBV7-8 and TRBJ1-1, is GAGVSQSPRYKVAKRGQDVALRCDPISGHVSLFWYQQALGQGPEFLTYFQNEAQLDKSGLPSDRFFAERPEGSVSTLKIQRTQQEDSAVYLCASSETGGNTEAFFGQGTRLTVV.

J is TRBJ2-1 and V is TRBV2; D ambiguous. The CDR3 covers 13 residues. Trimming removed 6 bases from V and 6 bases from J, with 12 bases in between. Germline lookup yields CDR1 SNHLY and CDR2 FYNNEI. CDR3 coding DNA: TGTGCCAGCAGCCCCGCTAGACTCAATGAGCAGTTCTTC. It encodes CASSPARLNEQFF.

By share, this clone ranks as hyperexpanded (1% or more). Other nucleotide sequences from this sample produce the same CDR3. CDR3 amino acids: CASSSLGTGGGRQPQHF. For the CDR3, the DNA is TGTGCCAGCAGTTCACTTGGCACAGGGGGCGGTCGACAGCCCCAGCATTTT. The V gene is TRBV28, the J gene TRBJ1-5, with 9 positions matching TRBD1. The CDR3 is made up of 17 amino acids. J was trimmed by 7 bases and V by 4 bases; bases with no gene match: 14. Germline CDR1 MDHEN, CDR2 SYDVKM.

The chain has TRBV27 and TRBJ2-3; 9 bases fit TRBD2. The CDR3 is 15 amino acids. The V segment lost 6 bases and the J segment 2 bases; nucleotides outside the gene matches: 6. Germline values: CDR1 MNHEY, CDR2 SMNVEV (reference sequence). CDR3 protein: CASSLLAGSTDTQYF. In DNA form, the CDR3 reads TGTGCCAGCAGCCTACTAGCGGGTTCCACAGATACGCAGTATTTT.

The chain joins TRBV5-1 to TRBJ2-1, with D perhaps matching TRBD2 (5 bases). The CDR3 contains 14 residues. Germline-derived CDR1 and CDR2 are SGHRS and YFSETQ. The V gene lost 5 bases and the J gene lost 0 bases, with 9 bases spanning the gap. Here the CDR3 reads CASREEFSYNEQFF. The CDR3 nucleotides are TGCGCCAGCAGGGAGGAGTTCTCCTACAATGAGCAGTTCTTC.

The V call is TRBV7-2, the J call TRBJ2-5, with TRBD1 matching 7 bases. Germline V lookup: CDR1 SGHTA, CDR2 FQGNSA. The CDR3 has 15 amino acids. V was pared by 2 bases and J by 5 bases, with 8 bases of the junction left unmatched. In DNA, the CDR3 is TGTGCCAGCAGCTTAAACAGGGGAATTGGGGAGACCCAGTACTTC. It yields the protein CASSLNRGIGETQYF.